Below, 13 T cell receptor beta chains from the same sample are listed, as sequenced in a study of PD-1 blockade in classical Hodgkin lymphoma. Libraries were prepared by immunoSEQ multiplex PCR; TCRdb keeps only in-frame clonotypes and omits some of them. The sample contains 100,000 to 130,000 clones, nearly 90% of which appear only once. Exposure to brentuximab vedotin varied, and each patient had relapsed following autologous stem cell transplantation. The sample here was peripheral blood mononuclear cells (PBMCs), taken before the second cycle of nivolumab. The receptors shown here come from a human donor with classical Hodgkin lymphoma.

This chain connects TRBV30 to TRBJ1-6; no clear D gene. The V end lost 0 bases, the J end lost 5 bases, and 11 bases lay between the germline ends. Germline CDR1 reads GTSNPN; CDR2 reads SVGIG (reference sequence). The CDR3 totals 15 residues. DNA of the CDR3: TGTGCCTGGAGTGTACTAGGGATCAATAATTCACCCCTCCACTTT. This translates into CAWSVLGINNSPLHF.

This clone was seen just once. J is TRBJ2-2 and V is TRBV27; D uncertain. Per the germline V gene, CDR1 is MNHEY and CDR2 is SMNVEV (reference sequence). The CDR3 covers 14 residues. V was pared by 2 bases and J by 4 bases, with 8 bases between. CDR3 nucleotide sequence: TGTGCCAGCAGTTTAGGTCGGACCACCGGGGAGCTGTTTTTT. Translated, it gives CASSLGRTTGELFF.

This clone was recorded once. V and J are TRBV7-2 and TRBJ1-1, with 8 positions matching TRBD1. Germline-derived CDR1 and CDR2 are SGHTA and FQGNSA. CDR3 length: 16 amino acids. Trimming cost V 5 bases and J 2 bases; bases outside gene matches: 10. In nucleotides, the CDR3 is TGTGCCAGCAGCCTCAGACAGGGGTGGGGAAACACTGAAGCTTTCTTT. This gives the protein CASSLRQGWGNTEAFF.

V is TRBV2 and J is TRBJ1-2; no clear D. Deletions cut 5 bases from V and 1 base from J, with 14 bases between. The CDR3 has 15 amino acids. Germline CDR1 and CDR2: SNHLY and FYNNEI. The CDR3, as DNA: TGTGCCAGCAGTCCCTTCGAAAGGGATAACTATGGCTACACCTTC. The encoded protein is CASSPFERDNYGYTF.

This clone was detected once. The chain recombines TRBV4-1 with TRBJ1-2; 7 positions agree with TRBD1. The CDR3 is 18 residues long. V lost 4 bases and J lost 1; bases outside the gene matches: 15. Germline V gives CDR1 MGHRA, CDR2 YSYEKL. The CDR3: CASSRRTDPGQSNYGYTF. The CDR3 coding sequence is TGCGCCAGCAGCCGACGAACGGATCCGGGACAGAGTAACTATGGCTACACCTTC.

The J gene is TRBJ2-3, the V gene TRBV2; no reliable D call. Trimming removed 5 bases from V and 3 bases from J, with 6 bases in between. Germline loops: CDR1 SNHLY, CDR2 FYNNEI. CDR3 length equals 12 residues. CDR3 in DNA: TGTGCCAGCAGTAGACCGACAGATACGCAGTATTTT. Translation gives CASSRPTDTQYF.

The V and J genes are TRBV19 and TRBJ2-1, with D uncertain. This CDR3 spans 17 amino acids. Germline-derived CDR1 and CDR2 are LNHDA and SQIVND (reference sequence). V was pared by 3 bases and J by 0 bases, with 15 bases between. The CDR3 DNA sequence: TGTGCCAGTAGTATGAGAAGTCCGATCAGCTCCTACAATGAGCAGTTCTTC. It encodes CASSMRSPISSYNEQFF.

The genes are TRBV2 and TRBJ2-3, with D maybe TRBD2 (6 bases). V dropped 3 bases and J dropped 2 bases, with 15 bases sitting between them. The CDR3 has 16 residues. Per germline, CDR1 SNHLY and CDR2 FYNNEI. The CDR3 reads CASSDRGTLYTDTQYF. In nucleotides, the CDR3 is TGTGCCAGCAGTGATCGGGGGACTCTATACACAGATACGCAGTATTTT.

The chain carries TRBV19 and TRBJ2-2; no reliable D call. The CDR3 covers 14 residues. Trimming pared 5 bases from V and 3 bases from J, leaving 10 bases between. Germline CDR1 reads LNHDA; CDR2 reads SQIVND (reference sequence). This CDR3 reads CASSLTDYTGELFF. The CDR3 nucleotides read TGTGCCAGTAGTCTCACCGACTACACCGGGGAGCTGTTTTTT.

The V and J genes are TRBV4-3 and TRBJ1-4; TRBD1 is a possible D gene (5 bases). The ends were cut back, 0 bases at V and 5 bases at J, with 16 bases in the middle. Germline assignment: CDR1 LGHNA and CDR2 YSLEER. There are 17 residues in the CDR3. CDR3 protein: CASSQEDGGTYNEKLFF. The CDR3 nucleotides are TGCGCCAGCAGCCAAGAGGACGGCGGGACTTACAATGAAAAACTGTTTTTT.

The rearrangement uses TRBV30 and TRBJ2-1, with TRBD1 as a possible D gene (5 bases). V gave up 0 bases and J gave up 8 bases, with 11 bases separating them. The CDR3 has 13 residues. Per germline, CDR1 GTSNPN and CDR2 SVGIG (reference sequence). CDR3: CAWSVQVGHEQFF. CDR3 bases: TGTGCCTGGAGTGTACAAGTGGGGCATGAGCAGTTCTTC.

This chain joins TRBV6-1 and TRBJ2-7; 11 positions match TRBD2. Unmatched junction bases numbered 4, after V lost 6 bases and J lost 0 bases. The CDR3 sequence is 15 residues long. Per germline, CDR1 MNHNS and CDR2 SASEGT. CDR3 residues: CASSGTSGLSYEQYF. CDR3 sequence (DNA): TGTGCCAGCAGCGGGACTAGCGGCCTCTCCTACGAGCAGTACTTC.

The J gene is TRBJ2-5, the V gene TRBV28; D gene unclear. Looked up from germline, CDR1 is MDHEN and CDR2 is SYDVKM. V was trimmed by 3 bases and J by 5 bases, leaving 7 bases between them. The CDR3 has 12 residues. The CDR3 protein is CASSLGWETQYF. In DNA form, the CDR3 reads TGTGCCAGCAGTTTGGGGTGGGAGACCCAGTACTTC.